This TCR beta chain was identified in a study of OX40 agonist ivuxolimab in advanced cancers. With regard to the full study: Ivuxolimab was an agonistic, fully human IgG2 monoclonal antibody directed against OX40 (CD134), a costimulatory receptor. Intravenous ivuxolimab was administered to patients every 2 weeks at six dose levels: 0.01, 0.1, 0.3, 1.5, 3 and 10 mg/kg. Of the roughly 50 dose-escalation patients, hepatocellular carcinoma was present in roughly 19, melanoma in approximately 15, renal cell carcinoma in 9 and head and neck cancer in 9. The dose-escalation cohort was roughly 83% male with a mean age of approximately 60 years, ranging from roughly 23 to 80. Patients were allowed to have had prior anti-PD-1, anti-PD-L1 or anti-CTLA-4 therapy, and 40% to 45% of the dose-escalation patients had been treated with checkpoint inhibitors. Partial responses were achieved by three dose-escalation patients, of whom one had hepatocellular carcinoma and two had cutaneous melanoma. Peripheral TCRbeta sequencing aimed to test whether ivuxolimab altered TCR sequence diversity and caused clonal T-cell expansion. The paper reports the monotherapy dose-escalation portion (N of about 47 patients) of the phase I ivuxolimab trial. The paper as a whole reports these results and caveats: Antigen specificity was not determined for the clonally expanded peripheral T cells. Low levels of normalized T-cell clonal expansion were also seen in some patients who did not respond. In the 0.1-3.0 mg/kg groups, partial responders had among the lowest normalized peripheral clonal expansion, particularly in CD8+ T cells. Clonal expansion of both CD4+ and CD8+ blood T cells was observed from baseline to week 6 at doses 0.1 to 3.0 mg/kg. After ivuxolimab, CD8+ T cells had more expanded clones than CD4+ T cells on average.

V and J lose 3 bases and 7 bases, and a span of 15 bases separates them. The CDR3, cysteine through phenylalanine, is 14 amino acids long. The read is trimmed to its CDR3 DNA, 42 bases read in frame from base 1. CDR1 and CDR2 are read off the germline V gene (reference sequence) as MNHEY and SMNVEV. This clone occurred a few times. What this receptor recognizes is not known. No base qualities exist here, and no much larger clone lies one base off it. To sequence the TCRbeta CDR3 region, genomic DNA was isolated from the sorted cells. The immunoSEQ Assay was used for sequencing of TCRbeta CDR3 regions. TCRdb took over this immuneACCESS table, retaining in-frame rearrangements with V and J assigned. Such tables are incomplete; in checked studies, under half of the missing clones stem from an unresolved V gene, and the remainder is unexplained. Present in this sample are about 36,000 clones, 88% of which were seen just once. Roughly 4% of the sample comes from the top ten.

Patients with a history of autoimmune disease or receiving systemic immunosuppression were excluded from the trial. Peripheral blood for TCR sequencing was drawn from every dose cohort at baseline, at cycle 4 day 1 and at cycle 7 day 1. Samples were obtained from an open-label, multicenter, first-in-human phase I dose-escalation trial of ivuxolimab. Adults with locally advanced or metastatic melanoma, renal cell carcinoma, hepatocellular carcinoma or head and neck squamous cell carcinoma were enrolled in the trial. CD4+ and CD8+ T cells were sorted separately from peripheral blood before TCR sequencing.

The chain joins TRBV27 to TRBJ1-2; the D gene is possibly TRBD1, with 6 bases matching. This TCR derives from an adult with an advanced solid tumor such as melanoma, head and neck, liver or kidney cancer. The material was CD4+ or CD8+ T cells sorted from blood, obtained in a trial of the OX40 agonist ivuxolimab. The CDR3: CASSLLNRAGGYTF. The DNA is TGTGCCAGCAGTTTGCTGAACAGGGCCGGTGGCTACACCTTC.